The present TCR beta chain was sequenced within a study of blood T cell repertoires in COVID-19. Across the study: Italy, Spain and the United States were the sources of the convalescent and acute COVID-19 samples. T cells, B-cell-depleted T cells, or PBMCs supplied cDNA or gDNA.

V trimming: 10 bases; J trimming: 7 bases; junction bases outside the gene matches: 11. The CDR3 length is 13 residues. Per the germline V gene, CDR1 is SNHLY and CDR2 is FYNNEI. Original processing notes: Amplification with reference gene primers provided the estimates of nucleated cell counts. TCRdb's table, derived via immunoSEQ multiplex PCR, lists solely in-frame clones and lacks some. V, J and clone size are taken as reported in that table, and D and trimming were inferred from the DNA itself. The table has more than 150,000 clones, approximately 80% seen once. The clonotype was recovered from an older woman with acute or convalescent COVID-19. The sample comprised peripheral blood. The J gene is TRBJ1-1, the V gene TRBV2; 8 bases fit TRBD1. The CDR3 protein is CATRQGRTIEAFF. CDR3 coding DNA: TGTGCCACTCGACAGGGGCGAACGATTGAAGCTTTCTTT.